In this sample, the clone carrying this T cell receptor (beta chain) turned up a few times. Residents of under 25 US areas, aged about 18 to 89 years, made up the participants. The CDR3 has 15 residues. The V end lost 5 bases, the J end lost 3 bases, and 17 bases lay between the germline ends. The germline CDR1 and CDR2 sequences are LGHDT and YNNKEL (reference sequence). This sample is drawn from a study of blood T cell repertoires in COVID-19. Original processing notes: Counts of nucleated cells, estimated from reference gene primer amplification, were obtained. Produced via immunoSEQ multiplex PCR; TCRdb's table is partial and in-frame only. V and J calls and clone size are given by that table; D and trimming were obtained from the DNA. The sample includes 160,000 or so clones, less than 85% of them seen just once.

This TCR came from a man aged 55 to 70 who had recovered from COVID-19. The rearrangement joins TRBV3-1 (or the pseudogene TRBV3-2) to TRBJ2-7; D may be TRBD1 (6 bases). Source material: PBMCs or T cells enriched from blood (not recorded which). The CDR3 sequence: CASSTQGPAYYEQYF. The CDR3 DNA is TGTGCCAGCAGCACGCAGGGGCCAGCTTACTACGAGCAGTACTTC.